This is a list of T cell receptor beta chains from one sample in a study of early T cells in non-severe SARS-CoV-2 infection. TCRdb analysed the 5' RACE reads with MiXCR anew, one entry per CDR3 protein. Among about 110,000 distinct CDR3 sequences, around an eighth were seen once, and the ten largest hold approximately 3.1%. The sequenced sample consisted of whole blood. The origin of the receptors is an adult who was a healthcare worker with PCR-confirmed SARS-CoV-2 infection or an uninfected control (not recorded which). Each CDR3 is given with its conserved first and last residue. D genes are given only for firm matches. Clone size, where shown, is once, few, many, or a class for clones that have expanded.

j_call cdr3_length clone_size d_call v_call cdr3_aa cdr3_nt
TRBJ1-4 12 many NA TRBV18 CASSESNEKLFF TGTGCCAGCTCGGAGTCTAATGAAAAACTGTTTTTT
TRBJ2-1 18 few NA TRBV20-1 CSARELRAAPGAYNEQFF TGCAGTGCTAGAGAGCTTAGAGCGGCCCCAGGGGCCTACAATGAGCAGTTCTTC
TRBJ2-7 13 many NA TRBV7-3 CASSFGYSSEQYF TGTGCCAGCAGCTTTGGATACTCCAGCGAGCAGTACTTC
TRBJ2-7 12 many NA TRBV7-9 CASGPGSYEQYF TGTGCCAGCGGGCCAGGGTCCTACGAGCAGTACTTC
TRBJ2-7 14 few NA TRBV11-2 CASSLDGQGTEQYF TGTGCCAGCAGCTTAGACGGGCAGGGAACCGAGCAGTACTTC
TRBJ1-6 17 NA NA TRBV5-5 CASSLLGSRVSSSPLHF TGTGCCAGCAGCTTGCTGGGGAGTCGGGTTAGTAGTTCACCCCTCCACTTT
TRBJ2-7 13 few NA TRBV20-1 CSARRTVTYEQYF TGCAGTGCTAGAAGGACAGTGACCTACGAGCAGTACTTC
TRBJ2-7 14 many TRBD1 TRBV7-6 CASSPGTESYEQYF TGTGCCAGCAGCCCCGGGACAGAGAGCTACGAGCAGTACTTC
TRBJ2-5 14 many NA TRBV2 CASSEGQPPWTQYF TGTGCCAGCAGTGAAGGGCAGCCCCCCTGGACCCAGTACTTC
TRBJ2-5 14 few NA TRBV11-2 CASSLGGGQETQYF TGTGCCAGCAGCTTAGGAGGAGGCCAAGAGACCCAGTACTTC
TRBJ1-2 15 NA NA TRBV27 CASSLRSGVPYGYTF TGTGCCAGCAGTTTAAGGTCGGGAGTCCCCTATGGCTACACCTTC
TRBJ2-3 15 few TRBD2 TRBV7-9 CASSFGTSNGDTQYF TGTGCCAGCAGCTTTGGGACTAGCAATGGAGATACGCAGTATTTT
TRBJ2-7 16 many NA TRBV11-2 CASSLAPGHLPYEQYF TGTGCCAGCAGCTTGGCCCCGGGACACCTACCCTACGAGCAGTACTTC
TRBJ2-2 17 medium-sized TRBD1 TRBV7-6 CASSTIPQGANTGELFF TGTGCCAGCAGCACCATCCCCCAGGGGGCGAACACCGGGGAGCTGTTTTTT
TRBJ1-3 14 NA NA TRBV5-1 CASSLDRSGNTIYF TGCGCCAGCAGCTTAGACCGCTCTGGAAACACCATATATTTT
TRBJ2-1 15 many NA TRBV7-9 CASSRDDLLQSEQFF TGTGCCAGCAGCCGTGATGACCTCCTACAAAGTGAGCAGTTCTTC
TRBJ2-2 14 many TRBD2 TRBV6-5 CASRTSGSTGELFF TGTGCCAGCCGGACTAGCGGGAGTACCGGGGAGCTGTTTTTT
TRBJ1-6 14 many NA TRBV6-6 CASRNPENASPLHF TGTGCCAGCAGAAACCCAGAAAATGCCTCACCCCTCCACTTT
TRBJ2-1 11 NA NA TRBV6-1 CDSSGFPEQFF TGTGACAGCAGTGGTTTTCCTGAGCAGTTCTTC
TRBJ2-2 16 many TRBD1 TRBV12-3/TRBV12-4 CASSPDRGENTGELFF TGTGCCAGCAGTCCTGACAGGGGAGAGAACACCGGGGAGCTGTTTTTT
TRBJ2-7 15 NA TRBD2 TRBV20-1 CSAMGRGLKGNEQYF TGCAGTGCTATGGGGAGGGGCTTAAAGGGAAACGAGCAGTACTTC
TRBJ2-3 14 few NA TRBV20-1 CSARESVSTDTQYF TGCAGTGCTAGGGAGTCAGTGAGCACAGATACGCAGTATTTT
TRBJ1-6 16 few TRBD1 TRBV15 CATSRDEGAWNSPLHF TGTGCCACCAGCAGAGATGAGGGGGCTTGGAATTCACCCCTCCACTTT
TRBJ1-2 11 few NA TRBV11-2 CASSSTYGYTF TGTGCCAGCAGCTCTACTTATGGCTACACCTTC
TRBJ1-5 14 many NA TRBV20-1 CSASGDSGNQPQHF TGCAGTGCTAGTGGGGATAGCGGCAATCAGCCCCAGCATTTT
TRBJ2-7 13 few NA TRBV28 CASLRQSPYEQYF TGTGCCAGCCTTCGACAGAGCCCCTACGAGCAGTACTTC
TRBJ1-5 14 few NA TRBV19 CATRKLYSNQPQHF TGTGCCACCCGGAAACTATACAGCAATCAGCCCCAGCATTTT
TRBJ2-7 12 many NA TRBV2 CASSEAVDEQYF TGTGCCAGCAGTGAGGCCGTGGACGAGCAGTACTTC
TRBJ1-1 14 many NA TRBV7-8 CASSLAQRQASAFF TGTGCCAGCAGCTTAGCGCAGAGACAGGCGTCGGCTTTCTTT
TRBJ2-7 12 few TRBD1 TRBV30 CAWKGASYEQYF TGTGCCTGGAAGGGGGCCTCCTACGAGCAGTACTTC
TRBJ1-2 16 NA NA TRBV4-2 CASSPTALDSNYGYTF TGTGCCAGCAGCCCGACGGCCCTGGACAGCAACTATGGCTACACCTTC
TRBJ2-1 15 few NA TRBV28 CASSLVVGIRNEQFF TGTGCCAGCAGTTTGGTGGTGGGTATTAGGAATGAGCAGTTCTTC
TRBJ1-4 15 many NA TRBV13 CASSSRGGTNEKLFF TGTGCCAGCAGCTCAAGGGGGGGAACTAATGAAAAACTGTTTTTT
TRBJ2-2 15 few TRBD1 TRBV3-1 CATLGTGGPTGELFF TGTGCCACCCTAGGGACAGGGGGACCCACCGGGGAGCTGTTTTTT
TRBJ1-2 12 few TRBD1 TRBV7-3 CASSPGQGGYTF TGTGCCAGCAGCCCCGGACAGGGAGGCTACACCTTC
TRBJ1-1 16 few NA TRBV14 CASSQESWPMNTEAFF TGTGCCAGCAGCCAAGAATCTTGGCCTATGAACACTGAAGCTTTCTTT
TRBJ1-1 15 NA TRBD1 TRBV12-3/TRBV12-4 CASSHGTVMNTEAFF TGTGCCAGCAGCCACGGGACAGTCATGAACACTGAAGCTTTCTTT
TRBJ1-1 16 few TRBD1 TRBV6-6 CASTDGQGGVLLGAFF TGTGCCAGCACCGATGGACAGGGCGGAGTCCTCCTGGGAGCTTTCTTT
TRBJ2-4 16 few NA TRBV27 CASSLTGHPKGNIQYF TGTGCCAGCAGTTTAACGGGACACCCAAAGGGGAACATTCAGTACTTC
TRBJ2-7 13 few NA TRBV6-6 CASSYFPSYEQYF TGTGCCAGCAGTTACTTCCCCAGCTACGAGCAGTACTTC
TRBJ1-6 14 NA NA TRBV6-5 CASSLQGRYSPLHF TGTGCCAGCAGCTTACAGGGTAGATATTCACCCCTCCACTTT
TRBJ2-4 11 NA NA TRBV28 CASRASNIQYF TGTGCCAGCAGAGCCAGCAACATTCAGTACTTC
TRBJ2-5 14 few NA TRBV29-1 CSVEGQGSRETQYF TGCAGCGTTGAGGGTCAGGGAAGTCGAGAGACCCAGTACTTC
TRBJ2-1 13 few TRBD1 TRBV29-1 CSVDTDRDNEQFF TGCAGCGTAGACACTGACAGGGACAATGAGCAGTTCTTC
TRBJ2-1 15 NA TRBD2 TRBV6-5 CASSDGGAGVNEQFF TGTGCCAGCAGTGACGGGGGGGCGGGAGTCAATGAGCAGTTCTTC
TRBJ2-6 15 few NA TRBV6-5 CASSGPGAGANVLTF TGTGCCAGCTCCGGGCCGGGGGCTGGGGCCAACGTCCTGACTTTC
TRBJ1-2 13 NA NA TRBV28 CASTPGNNYGYTF TGTGCCAGCACCCCGGGGAATAACTATGGCTACACCTTC
TRBJ2-1 15 NA NA TRBV5-1 CASSLGLILNNEQFF TGCGCCAGCAGCTTGGGACTTATACTGAACAATGAGCAGTTCTTC
TRBJ1-4 13 NA NA TRBV5-1 CASSSDGGPSSIF TGCGCCAGCAGCTCTGACGGGGGTCCCAGCTCCATTTTT
TRBJ2-7 14 NA NA TRBV28 CASSLEATPYEQYF TGTGCCAGCAGTTTAGAGGCGACTCCATACGAGCAGTACTTC
TRBJ2-1 16 many TRBD2 TRBV14 CASSPSGLAGYNEQFF TGTGCCAGCAGCCCAAGTGGACTAGCGGGGTACAATGAGCAGTTCTTC
TRBJ2-7 13 many TRBD2 TRBV10-2 CASSGTSSYEQYF TGCGCCAGCAGTGGGACTAGTTCCTACGAGCAGTACTTC
TRBJ1-2 13 few NA TRBV30 CAWSILTDYGYTF TGTGCCTGGAGTATCCTGACAGACTATGGCTACACCTTC